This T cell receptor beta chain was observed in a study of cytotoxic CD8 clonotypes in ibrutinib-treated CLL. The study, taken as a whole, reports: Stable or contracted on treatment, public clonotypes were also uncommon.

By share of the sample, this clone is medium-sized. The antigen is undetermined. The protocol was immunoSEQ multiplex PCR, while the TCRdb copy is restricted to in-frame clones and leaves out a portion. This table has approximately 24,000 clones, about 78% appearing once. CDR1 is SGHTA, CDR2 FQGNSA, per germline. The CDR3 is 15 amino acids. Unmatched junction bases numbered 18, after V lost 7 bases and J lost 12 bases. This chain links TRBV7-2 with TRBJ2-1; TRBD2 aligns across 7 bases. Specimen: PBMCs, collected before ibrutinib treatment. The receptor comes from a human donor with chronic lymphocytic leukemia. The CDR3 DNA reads TGTGCCAGCAACACCCCAGGGAGGGCCTATGGGGGGCAGTTCTTC. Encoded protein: CASNTPGRAYGGQFF.